This TCR beta chain was recovered during a study of Ad26.COV2.S vaccination and SARS-CoV-2 variants. On the study more broadly: Donor joined the COV1001 Ad26.COV2.S trial arm. Each vaccinee took Ad26.COV2.S intramuscularly, once or twice 56 days apart. Study results and caveats: People who got the vaccine had more spike-specific TCR breadth than people who got placebo. Breadth measured for non-spike TCRs was similar across vaccine and placebo recipients.

About this clone: The target antigen is unknown.

Assay used: immunoSEQ multiplex PCR; TCRdb lists only in-frame clones, some missing. Found here are 400,000 to 500,000 clones, about 91% of them singletons; the top ten hold 2.5%. Treatment here: 19 received Ad26.COV2.S at low or high dose, single or two shots; 5 received placebo; per-sample allocation not given. Each sample was drawn 63 days after the first injection (of vaccine or placebo). The V and J ends lost 6 bases and 5 bases respectively, with 13 bases between them. Germline CDR1 reads SNHLY; CDR2 reads FYNNEI. CDR3 length equals 13 residues. The sequence derives from a person between 18 and 60 years old who received the Ad26.COV2.S COVID-19 vaccine or a placebo. The chain links TRBV2 to TRBJ2-5; D may correspond to TRBD1 or TRBD2 (5 bases each). The sequencing used peripheral blood, collected in a trial of Ad26.COV2.S vaccine versus placebo. The CDR3 protein is CASSSGRRETQYF. The CDR3 DNA follows: TGTGCCAGCAGCTCGGGACGACGGGAGACCCAGTACTTC.